This TCR beta chain was profiled in a study of blood T cells in healthy people across ages. For the second PCR, which ran for roughly 7 to 11 cycles, a sample-barcoded 5' primer and a J-beta primer mix were used. TCRdb reanalysed the 5' RACE reads using MiXCR and keeps one entry per CDR3 protein. The sample records fewer than 650,000 distinct CDR3 sequences, about 27% being singletons. This clonotype was seen a few times. Trimming took off 8 bases at V and 3 bases at J, with 19 bases between the two ends. This CDR3 region has 14 residues. Per germline, CDR1 GTSNPN and CDR2 SVGIG (reference sequence). The sample also formed part of further work on T cells of mothers and their children. That publication notes: Primer M1S, used in the second PCR, introduced sample barcodes and 2-4 random nucleotides.

The receptor was isolated from a boy aged 2 to 10 in good health. The V call is TRBV30, the J call TRBJ1-2; the D gene is possibly TRBD1 (5 bases). Material: blood. The CDR3 region is CAARLDGGYYGYTF. CDR3 bases: TGTGCCGCCCGGTTGGATGGGGGGTACTATGGCTACACCTTC.